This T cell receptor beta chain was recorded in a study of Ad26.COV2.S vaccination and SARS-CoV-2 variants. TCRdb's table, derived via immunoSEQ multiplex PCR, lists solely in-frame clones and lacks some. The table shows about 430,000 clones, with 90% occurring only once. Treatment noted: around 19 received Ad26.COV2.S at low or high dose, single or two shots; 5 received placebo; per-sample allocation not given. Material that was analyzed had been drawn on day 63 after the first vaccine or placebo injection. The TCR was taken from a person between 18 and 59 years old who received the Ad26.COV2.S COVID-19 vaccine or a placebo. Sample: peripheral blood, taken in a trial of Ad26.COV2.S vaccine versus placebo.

The CDR3 protein is CASGSYGQGAYEQYF. The CDR3 bases are TGTGCTAGTGGTTCCTACGGACAGGGAGCCTACGAGCAGTACTTC. The chain has TRBV12-5 and TRBJ2-7; 8 nucleotides align to TRBD1. V dropped 4 bases and J dropped 2; count of bases not matched to a gene: 7. The length of the CDR3 is 15 residues. The germline gives CDR1 LGHNT, CDR2 FRNRAP.